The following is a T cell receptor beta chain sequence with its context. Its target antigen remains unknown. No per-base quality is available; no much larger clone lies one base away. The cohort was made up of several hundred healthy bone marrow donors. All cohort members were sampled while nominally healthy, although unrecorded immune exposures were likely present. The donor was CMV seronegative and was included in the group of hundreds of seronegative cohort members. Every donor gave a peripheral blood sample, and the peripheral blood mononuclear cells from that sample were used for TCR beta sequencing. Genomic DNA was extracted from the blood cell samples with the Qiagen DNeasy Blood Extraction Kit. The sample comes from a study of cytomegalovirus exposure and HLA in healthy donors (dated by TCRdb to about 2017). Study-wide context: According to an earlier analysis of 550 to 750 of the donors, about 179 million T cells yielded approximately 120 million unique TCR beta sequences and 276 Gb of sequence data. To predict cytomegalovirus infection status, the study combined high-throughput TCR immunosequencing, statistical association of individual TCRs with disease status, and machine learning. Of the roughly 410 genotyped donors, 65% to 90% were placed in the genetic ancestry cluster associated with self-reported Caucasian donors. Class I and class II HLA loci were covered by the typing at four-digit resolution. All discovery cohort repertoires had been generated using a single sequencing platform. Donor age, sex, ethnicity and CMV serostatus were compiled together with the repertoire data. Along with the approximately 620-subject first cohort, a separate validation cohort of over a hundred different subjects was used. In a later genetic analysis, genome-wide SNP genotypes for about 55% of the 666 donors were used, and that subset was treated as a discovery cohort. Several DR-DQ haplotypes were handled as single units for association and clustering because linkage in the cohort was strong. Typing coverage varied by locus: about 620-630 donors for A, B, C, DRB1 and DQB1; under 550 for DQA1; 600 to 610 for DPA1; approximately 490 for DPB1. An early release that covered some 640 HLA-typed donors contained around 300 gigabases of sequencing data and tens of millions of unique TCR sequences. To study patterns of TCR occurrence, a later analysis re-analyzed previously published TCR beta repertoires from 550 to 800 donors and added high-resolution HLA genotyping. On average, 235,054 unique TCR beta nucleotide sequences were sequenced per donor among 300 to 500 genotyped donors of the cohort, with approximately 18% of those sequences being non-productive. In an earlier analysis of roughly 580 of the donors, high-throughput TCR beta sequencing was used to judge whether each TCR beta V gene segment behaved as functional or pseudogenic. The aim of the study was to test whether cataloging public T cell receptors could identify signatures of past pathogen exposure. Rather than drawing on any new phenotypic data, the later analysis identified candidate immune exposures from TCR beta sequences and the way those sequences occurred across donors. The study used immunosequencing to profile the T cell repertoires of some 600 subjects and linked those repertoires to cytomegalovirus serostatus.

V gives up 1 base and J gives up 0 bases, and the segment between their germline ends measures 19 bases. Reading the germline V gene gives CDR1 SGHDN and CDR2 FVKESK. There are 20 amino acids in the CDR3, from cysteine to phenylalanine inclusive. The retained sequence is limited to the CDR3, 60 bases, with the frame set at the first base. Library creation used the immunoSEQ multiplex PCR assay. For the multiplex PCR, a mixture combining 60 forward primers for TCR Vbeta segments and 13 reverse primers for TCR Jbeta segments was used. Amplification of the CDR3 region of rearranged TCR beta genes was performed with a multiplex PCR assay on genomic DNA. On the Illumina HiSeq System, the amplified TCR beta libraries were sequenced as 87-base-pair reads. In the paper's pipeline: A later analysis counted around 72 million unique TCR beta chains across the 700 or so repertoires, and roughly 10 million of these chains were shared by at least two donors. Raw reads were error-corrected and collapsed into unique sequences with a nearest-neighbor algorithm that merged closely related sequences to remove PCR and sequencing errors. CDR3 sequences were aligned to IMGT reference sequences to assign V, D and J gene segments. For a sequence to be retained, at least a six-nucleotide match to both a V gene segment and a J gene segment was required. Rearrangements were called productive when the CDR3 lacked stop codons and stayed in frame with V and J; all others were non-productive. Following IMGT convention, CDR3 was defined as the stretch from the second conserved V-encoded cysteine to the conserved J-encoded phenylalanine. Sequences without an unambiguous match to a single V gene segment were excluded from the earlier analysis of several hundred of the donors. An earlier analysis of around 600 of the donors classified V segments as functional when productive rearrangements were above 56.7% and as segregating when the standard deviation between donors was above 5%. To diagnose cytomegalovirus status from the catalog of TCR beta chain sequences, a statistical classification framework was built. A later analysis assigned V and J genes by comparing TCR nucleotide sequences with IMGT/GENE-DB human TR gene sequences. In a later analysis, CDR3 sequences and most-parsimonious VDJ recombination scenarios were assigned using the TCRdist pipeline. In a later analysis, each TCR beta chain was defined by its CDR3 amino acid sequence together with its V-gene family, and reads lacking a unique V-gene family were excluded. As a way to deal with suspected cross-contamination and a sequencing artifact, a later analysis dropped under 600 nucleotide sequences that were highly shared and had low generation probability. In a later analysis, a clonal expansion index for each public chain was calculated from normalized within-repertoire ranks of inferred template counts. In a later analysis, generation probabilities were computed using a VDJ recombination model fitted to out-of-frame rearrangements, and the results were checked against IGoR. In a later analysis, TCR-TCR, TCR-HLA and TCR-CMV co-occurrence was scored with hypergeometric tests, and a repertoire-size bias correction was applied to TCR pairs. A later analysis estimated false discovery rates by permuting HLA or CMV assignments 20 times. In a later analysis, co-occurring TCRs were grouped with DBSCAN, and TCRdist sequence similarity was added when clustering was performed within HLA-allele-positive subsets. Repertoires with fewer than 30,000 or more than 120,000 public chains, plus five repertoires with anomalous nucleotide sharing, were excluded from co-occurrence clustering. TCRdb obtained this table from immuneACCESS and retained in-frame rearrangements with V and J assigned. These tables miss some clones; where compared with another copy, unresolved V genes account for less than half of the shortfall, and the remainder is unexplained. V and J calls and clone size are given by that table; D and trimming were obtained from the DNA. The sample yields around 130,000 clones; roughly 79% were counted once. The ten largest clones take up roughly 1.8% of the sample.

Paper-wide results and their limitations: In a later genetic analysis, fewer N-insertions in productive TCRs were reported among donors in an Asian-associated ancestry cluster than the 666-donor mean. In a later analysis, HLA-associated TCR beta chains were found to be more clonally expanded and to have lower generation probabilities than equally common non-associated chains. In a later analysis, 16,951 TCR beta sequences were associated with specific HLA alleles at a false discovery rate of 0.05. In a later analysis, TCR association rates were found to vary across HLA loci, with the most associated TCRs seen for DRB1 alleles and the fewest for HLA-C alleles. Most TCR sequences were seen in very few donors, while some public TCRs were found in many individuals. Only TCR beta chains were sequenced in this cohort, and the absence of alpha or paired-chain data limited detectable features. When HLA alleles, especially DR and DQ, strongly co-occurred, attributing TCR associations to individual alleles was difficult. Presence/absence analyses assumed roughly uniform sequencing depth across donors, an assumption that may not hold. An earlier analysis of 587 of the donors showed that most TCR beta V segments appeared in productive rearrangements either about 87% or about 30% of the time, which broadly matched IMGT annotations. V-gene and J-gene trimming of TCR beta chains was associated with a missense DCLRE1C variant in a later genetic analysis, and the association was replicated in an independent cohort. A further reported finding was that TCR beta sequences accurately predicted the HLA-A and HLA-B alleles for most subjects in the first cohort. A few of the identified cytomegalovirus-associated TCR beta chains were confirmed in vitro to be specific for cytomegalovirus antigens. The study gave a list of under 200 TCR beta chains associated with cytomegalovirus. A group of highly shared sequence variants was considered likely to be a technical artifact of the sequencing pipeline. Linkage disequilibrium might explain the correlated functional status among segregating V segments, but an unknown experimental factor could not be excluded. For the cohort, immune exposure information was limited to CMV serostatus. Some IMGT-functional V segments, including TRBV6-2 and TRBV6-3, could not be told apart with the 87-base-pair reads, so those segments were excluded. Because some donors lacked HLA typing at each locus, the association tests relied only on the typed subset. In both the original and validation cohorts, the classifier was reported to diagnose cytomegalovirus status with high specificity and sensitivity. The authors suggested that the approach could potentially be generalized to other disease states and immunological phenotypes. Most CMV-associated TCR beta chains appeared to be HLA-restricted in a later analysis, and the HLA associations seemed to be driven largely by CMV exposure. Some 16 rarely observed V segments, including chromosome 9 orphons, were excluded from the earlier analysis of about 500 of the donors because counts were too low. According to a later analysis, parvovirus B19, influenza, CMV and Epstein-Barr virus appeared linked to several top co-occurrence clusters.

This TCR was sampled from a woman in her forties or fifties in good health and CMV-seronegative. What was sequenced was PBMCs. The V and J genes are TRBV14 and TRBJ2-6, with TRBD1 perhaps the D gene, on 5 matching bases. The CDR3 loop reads CASSQVWGSPGASGANVLTF. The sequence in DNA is TGTGCCAGCAGCCAAGTTTGGGGCAGCCCAGGAGCCTCTGGGGCCAACGTCCTGACTTTC.